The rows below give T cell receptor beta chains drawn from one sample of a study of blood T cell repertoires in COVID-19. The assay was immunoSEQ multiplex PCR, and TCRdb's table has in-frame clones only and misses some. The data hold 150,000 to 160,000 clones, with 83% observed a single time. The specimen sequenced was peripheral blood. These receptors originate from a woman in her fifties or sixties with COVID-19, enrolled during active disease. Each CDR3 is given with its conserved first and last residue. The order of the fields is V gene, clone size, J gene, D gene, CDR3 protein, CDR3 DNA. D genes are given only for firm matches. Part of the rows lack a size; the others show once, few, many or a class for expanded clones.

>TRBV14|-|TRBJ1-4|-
CASSPQGLTNEKLFF
TGTGCCAGCAGCCCTCAGGGTCTAACTAATGAAAAACTGTTTTTT
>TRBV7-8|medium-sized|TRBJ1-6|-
CASSLGRRSPLHF
TGTGCCAGCAGCTTGGGCCGGCGTTCACCCCTCCACTTT
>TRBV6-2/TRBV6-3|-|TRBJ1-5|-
CASSSRNQPQHF
TGTGCCAGCAGTTCTAGAAATCAGCCCCAGCATTTT
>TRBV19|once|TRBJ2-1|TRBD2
CASSGSSGLYNEQFF
TGTGCCAGTTCTGGGAGTAGCGGGCTATACAATGAGCAGTTCTTC
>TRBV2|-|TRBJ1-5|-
CASRQQGGNQPQHF
TGTGCCAGCAGGCAACAGGGCGGGAATCAGCCCCAGCATTTT
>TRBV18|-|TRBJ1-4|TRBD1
CASSPRQGAPNEKLFF
TGTGCCAGCTCACCCAGACAGGGGGCCCCTAATGAAAAACTGTTTTTT
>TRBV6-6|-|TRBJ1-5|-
CASRPPTGGNNQPQHF
TGTGCCAGCAGACCCCCCACGGGCGGGAACAATCAGCCCCAGCATTTT
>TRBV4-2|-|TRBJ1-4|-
CASSQDRSNSEKLFF
TGTGCCAGCAGCCAAGATCGCAGTAACAGTGAAAAACTGTTTTTT
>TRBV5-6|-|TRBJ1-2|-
CASSPGTGANYGYTF
TGTGCCAGCAGCCCAGGGACGGGAGCTAACTATGGCTACACCTTC
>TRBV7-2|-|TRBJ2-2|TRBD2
CASRLAGDSTGELFF
TGTGCCAGCAGGCTAGCGGGGGATAGCACCGGGGAGCTGTTTTTT
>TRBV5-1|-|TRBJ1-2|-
CASSPERGSRSYTF
TGCGCCAGCAGCCCCGAGCGCGGGTCGAGAAGCTACACCTTC
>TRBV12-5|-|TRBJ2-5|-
CASGFRSGSPGETQYF
TGTGCTAGTGGCTTCAGAAGCGGTAGCCCGGGGGAGACCCAGTACTTC
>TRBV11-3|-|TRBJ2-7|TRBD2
CASSLGPGTRGEQYF
TGTGCCAGCAGCTTAGGACCCGGGACTAGAGGAGAGCAGTACTTC
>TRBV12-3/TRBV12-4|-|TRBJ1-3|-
CASSLVVGNTIYF
TGTGCCAGCAGTTTAGTCGTCGGAAACACCATATATTTT
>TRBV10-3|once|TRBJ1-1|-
CAISEGGGSTEAFF
TGTGCCATCAGTGAAGGGGGAGGGAGCACTGAAGCTTTCTTT
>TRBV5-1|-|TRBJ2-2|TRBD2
CASSRERGTGELFF
TGCGCCAGCTCCCGAGAGCGGGGGACCGGGGAGCTGTTTTTT
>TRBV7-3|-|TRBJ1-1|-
CASSLKRGESTEAFF
TGTGCCAGCAGCTTAAAAAGGGGTGAGAGCACTGAAGCTTTCTTT
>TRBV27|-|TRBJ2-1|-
CASNPRSGSNEQFF
TGTGCCAGCAACCCGCGGAGCGGGTCCAATGAGCAGTTCTTC
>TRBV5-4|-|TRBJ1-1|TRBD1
CASSPRTGEGAEAFF
TGTGCCAGCAGCCCCCGGACAGGGGAGGGGGCTGAAGCTTTCTTT
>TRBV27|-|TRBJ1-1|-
CASSLIPAGMTEAFF
TGTGCCAGCAGTTTGATCCCGGCAGGGATGACTGAAGCTTTCTTT
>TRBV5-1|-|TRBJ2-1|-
CASSLPGNEQFF
TGCGCCAGCAGCTTGCCAGGTAATGAGCAGTTCTTC
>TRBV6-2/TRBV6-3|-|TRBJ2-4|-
CASSLQGFNIQYF
TGTGCCAGCAGTCTACAGGGCTTCAACATTCAGTACTTC
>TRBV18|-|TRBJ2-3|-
CASSRTGPGDTDTQYF
TGTGCCAGCTCTCGGACCGGTCCCGGGGACACAGATACGCAGTATTTT
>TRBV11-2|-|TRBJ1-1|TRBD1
CASSPRTGNTEAFF
TGTGCCAGCAGCCCAAGGACAGGGAACACTGAAGCTTTCTTT
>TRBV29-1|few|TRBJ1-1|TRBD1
CSATIAGGGTEAFF
TGCAGCGCAACGATAGCAGGGGGAGGAACTGAAGCTTTCTTT
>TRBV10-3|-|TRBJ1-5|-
CAIKDSTSNQPQHF
TGTGCCATCAAGGACAGTACAAGCAATCAGCCCCAGCATTTT
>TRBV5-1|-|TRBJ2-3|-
CASSLLGDTQYF
TGCGCCAGCAGCTTGCTCGGGGATACGCAGTATTTT
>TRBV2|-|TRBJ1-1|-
CASRDRRNTEAFF
TGTGCCAGCAGAGACAGGCGGAACACTGAAGCTTTCTTT
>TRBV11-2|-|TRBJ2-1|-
CASSPHSGKYNEQFF
TGTGCCAGCAGCCCCCACTCCGGTAAATACAATGAGCAGTTCTTC
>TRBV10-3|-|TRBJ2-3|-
CAIREQSTDTQYF
TGTGCCATCAGAGAACAGTCCACAGATACGCAGTATTTT
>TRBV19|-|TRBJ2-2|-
CASSIDTLNTGELFF
TGTGCCAGTAGTATTGACACCTTGAACACCGGGGAGCTGTTTTTT